The 4 T cell receptor beta chains listed next were all sequenced from one sample in a study of blood T cell repertoires in COVID-19. Method: immunoSEQ multiplex PCR; TCRdb's copy keeps in-frame clones and lacks some. In the table there are fewer than 200,000 clones, roughly nine tenths of which are singletons. Material for sequencing was PBMCs or T cells enriched from blood (not recorded which). The receptors shown here come from a human donor with acute COVID-19. The donor label of this sample is uncertain.

The chain couples TRBV19 to TRBJ2-6; D is uncertain. Germline V gene sequence: CDR1 LNHDA, CDR2 SQIVND (reference sequence). The CDR3 is 18 amino acids. Trimming shortened V by 3 bases and J by 0 bases, and 15 bases separated the two germline ends. CDR3 loop: CASSIDILLDSGANVLTF. The CDR3 region has the DNA TGTGCCAGTAGTATCGACATTCTTCTCGACTCTGGGGCCAACGTCCTGACTTTC.

Worth noting for this clone: The sample has other DNA sequences that encode this CDR3 too. This rearrangement joins TRBV6-5 to TRBJ1-4; no definite D call. This CDR3 is built from 14 residues. Trimming stripped 4 bases from V and 0 bases from J, with 6 bases between. Germline CDR1 reads MNHEY; CDR2 reads SVGAGI. The CDR3 DNA is TGTGCCAGCAGTTCCGGTTCAACTAATGAAAAACTGTTTTTT. This translates into CASSSGSTNEKLFF.

Only one count was recorded for this clone. The chain combines TRBV10-3 with TRBJ1-3, with D perhaps TRBD1 (5 bases). V was cut by 2 bases and J by 4 bases, with 9 bases left in between. From germline, CDR1 is ENHRY and CDR2 SYGVKD. CDR3 length: 14 amino acids. The CDR3 region is CAISEPGVGNTIYF. In nucleotides, the CDR3 is TGTGCCATCAGTGAGCCGGGGGTCGGAAACACCATATATTTT.

This rearrangement joins TRBV19 to TRBJ1-4; 8 bases agree with TRBD1. This CDR3 comprises 16 residues. The germline CDR1 and CDR2 sequences are LNHDA and SQIVND (reference sequence). The junction had 7 bases not matched to a gene; V was cut back by 6 bases and J by 1 base. The CDR3 reads CASRFLTGGTNEKLFF. In DNA, the CDR3 is TGTGCCAGTAGATTCCTAACAGGGGGAACTAATGAAAAACTGTTTTTT.